This T cell receptor beta chain was found in a study of cytomegalovirus exposure and HLA in healthy donors. Study summary: In a later analysis, it was reported that the approximately 120 validation repertoires had been produced on the same platform as the 500 to 850 repertoires belonging to the first cohort.

Germline assignment: CDR1 LNHNV and CDR2 YYDKDF (reference sequence). Trimming took 0 bases from V and 10 from J, leaving 13 bases between them. CDR3 length: 15 residues. As for this clone: Its target is not known.

Study observations and caveats: Three CMV-associated chains were confirmed in vitro to be specific for CMV antigens. Cytomegalovirus association was assigned to about 180 TCR beta chains. Reports indicated that the classifier achieved high specificity and sensitivity in diagnosing cytomegalovirus status.

Sequenced by immunoSEQ multiplex PCR; TCRdb stores in-frame clones only, minus some. The sample lists 130,000 or so clones, about 85% seen once, with 2.1% in the top ten. The J gene is TRBJ1-6, the V gene TRBV15, with a tentative D call TRBD1 (5 bases). The sample was PBMCs. The source is a woman aged 25-40 years in good health and CMV-seronegative. CDR3 region: CATSREEGTESPLHF. Here the CDR3 DNA reads TGTGCCACCAGCAGAGAGGAGGGGACGGAATCACCCCTCCACTTT. The variable domain in full, completed from reference TRBV15 and TRBJ1-6, reads DAMVIQNPRYQVTQFGKPVTLSCSQTLNHNVMYWYQQKSSQAPKLLFHYYDKDFNNEADTPDNFQSRRPNTSFCFLDIRSPGLGDTAMYLCATSREEGTESPLHFGNGTRLTVT.